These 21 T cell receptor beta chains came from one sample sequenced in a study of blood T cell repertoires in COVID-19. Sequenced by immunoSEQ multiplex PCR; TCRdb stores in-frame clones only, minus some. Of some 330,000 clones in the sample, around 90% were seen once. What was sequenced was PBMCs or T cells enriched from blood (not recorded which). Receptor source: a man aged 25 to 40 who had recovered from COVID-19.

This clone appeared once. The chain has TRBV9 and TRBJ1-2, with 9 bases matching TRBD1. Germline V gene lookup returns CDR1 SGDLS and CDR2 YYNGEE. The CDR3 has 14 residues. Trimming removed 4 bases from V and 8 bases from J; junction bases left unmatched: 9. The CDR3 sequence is CASSPGQGSKGYTF. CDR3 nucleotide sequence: TGTGCCAGCAGCCCCGGACAGGGGTCGAAAGGCTACACCTTC.

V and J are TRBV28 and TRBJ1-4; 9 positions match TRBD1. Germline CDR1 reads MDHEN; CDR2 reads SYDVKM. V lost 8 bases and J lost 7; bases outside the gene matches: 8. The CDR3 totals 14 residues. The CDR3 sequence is CASSLQGAGEKLFF. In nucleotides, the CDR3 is TGTGCCAGCTCGTTACAGGGGGCTGGTGAAAAACTGTTTTTT.

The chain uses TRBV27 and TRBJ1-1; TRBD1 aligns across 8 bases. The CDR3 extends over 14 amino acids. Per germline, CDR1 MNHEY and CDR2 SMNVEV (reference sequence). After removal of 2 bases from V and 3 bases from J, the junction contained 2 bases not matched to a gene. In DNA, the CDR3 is TGTGCCAGCAGTTTACGCAGGGGGCACACTGAAGCTTTCTTT. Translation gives CASSLRRGHTEAFF.

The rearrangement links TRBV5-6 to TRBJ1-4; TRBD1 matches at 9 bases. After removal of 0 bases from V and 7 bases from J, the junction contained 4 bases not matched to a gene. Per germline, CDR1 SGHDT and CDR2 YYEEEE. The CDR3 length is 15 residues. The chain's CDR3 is CASSLDRGLSEKLFF. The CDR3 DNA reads TGTGCCAGCAGCTTGGACAGGGGGCTTAGTGAAAAACTGTTTTTT.

This CDR3 is CASSFLLTTGINYGYTF. Here the CDR3 DNA reads TGTGCCAGCAGTTTCCTCCTCACGACAGGGATTAACTATGGCTACACCTTC. V and J are TRBV28 and TRBJ1-2; 7 bases fit TRBD1. This CDR3 is built from 17 residues. The V segment lost 3 bases and the J segment 1 base; nucleotides outside the gene matches: 11. Germline V gene lookup returns CDR1 MDHEN and CDR2 SYDVKM.

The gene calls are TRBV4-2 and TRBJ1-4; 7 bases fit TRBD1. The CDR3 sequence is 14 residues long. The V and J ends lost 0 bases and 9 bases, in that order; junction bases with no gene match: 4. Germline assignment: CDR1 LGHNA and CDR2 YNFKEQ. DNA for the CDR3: TGTGCCAGCAGCCAAGATTGGGACAGCAAAAAACTGTTTTTT. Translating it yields CASSQDWDSKKLFF.

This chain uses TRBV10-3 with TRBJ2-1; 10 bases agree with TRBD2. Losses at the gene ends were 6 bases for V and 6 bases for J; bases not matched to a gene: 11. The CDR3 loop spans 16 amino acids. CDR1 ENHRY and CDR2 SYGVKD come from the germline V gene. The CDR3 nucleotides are TGTGCCATCAGGAGGGAAGGAAGCGGGGGGGCCAATGAGCAGTTCTTC. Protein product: CAIRREGSGGANEQFF.

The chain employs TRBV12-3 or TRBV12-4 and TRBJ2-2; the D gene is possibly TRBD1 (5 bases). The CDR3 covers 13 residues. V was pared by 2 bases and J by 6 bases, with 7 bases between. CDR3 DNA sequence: TGTGCCAGCAGTTTACAGACAGCCGGGGAGCTGTTTTTT. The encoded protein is CASSLQTAGELFF.

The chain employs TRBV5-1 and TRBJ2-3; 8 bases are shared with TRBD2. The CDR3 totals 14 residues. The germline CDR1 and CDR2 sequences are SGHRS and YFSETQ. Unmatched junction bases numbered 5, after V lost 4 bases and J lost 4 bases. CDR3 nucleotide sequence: TGCGCCAGCAGCCCTAAGGGACTAGCAGATACGCAGTATTTT. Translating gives CASSPKGLADTQYF.

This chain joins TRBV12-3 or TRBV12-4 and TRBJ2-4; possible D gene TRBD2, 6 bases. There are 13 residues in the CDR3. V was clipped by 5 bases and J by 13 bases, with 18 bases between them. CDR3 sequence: CASSGGSRGSQYF. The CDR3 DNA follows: TGTGCCAGCAGTGGAGGGTCCCGCGGCTCCCAGTACTTC.

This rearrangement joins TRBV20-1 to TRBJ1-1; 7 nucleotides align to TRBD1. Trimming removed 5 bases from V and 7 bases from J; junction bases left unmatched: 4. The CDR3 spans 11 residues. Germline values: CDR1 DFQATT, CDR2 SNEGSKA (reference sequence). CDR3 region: CSAYRTGEAFF. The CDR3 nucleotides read TGCAGTGCTTATAGGACAGGTGAAGCTTTCTTT.

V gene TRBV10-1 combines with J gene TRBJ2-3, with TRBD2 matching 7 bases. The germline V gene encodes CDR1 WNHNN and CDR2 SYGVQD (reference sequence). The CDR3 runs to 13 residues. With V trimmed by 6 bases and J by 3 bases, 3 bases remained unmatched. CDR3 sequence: CASSERGTDTQYF. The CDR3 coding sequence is TGCGCCAGCAGCGAGCGGGGAACAGATACGCAGTATTTT.

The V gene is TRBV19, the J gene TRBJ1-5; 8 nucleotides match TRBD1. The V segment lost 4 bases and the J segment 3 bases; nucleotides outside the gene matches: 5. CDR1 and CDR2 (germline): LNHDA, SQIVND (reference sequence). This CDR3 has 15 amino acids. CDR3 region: CASSTWTGNNQPQHF. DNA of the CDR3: TGTGCCAGTAGTACCTGGACAGGGAACAATCAGCCCCAGCATTTT.

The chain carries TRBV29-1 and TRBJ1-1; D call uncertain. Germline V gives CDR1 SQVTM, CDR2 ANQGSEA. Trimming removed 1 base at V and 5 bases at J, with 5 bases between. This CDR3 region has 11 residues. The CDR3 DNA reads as TGCAGCGTTGAAGCCGGGACTGAAGCTTTCTTT. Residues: CSVEAGTEAFF.

CDR3 coding DNA: TGTGCCAGCAGCACCCGAGGTAGCGGGGCCCAAAAAGATACGCAGTATTTT. The encoded protein is CASSTRGSGAQKDTQYF. V and J are TRBV9 and TRBJ2-3, with 8 nucleotides matching TRBD2. The ends lost 4 bases at V and 5 bases at J; junction bases unmatched: 15. This CDR3 has 17 amino acids. The germline gives CDR1 SGDLS, CDR2 YYNGEE.

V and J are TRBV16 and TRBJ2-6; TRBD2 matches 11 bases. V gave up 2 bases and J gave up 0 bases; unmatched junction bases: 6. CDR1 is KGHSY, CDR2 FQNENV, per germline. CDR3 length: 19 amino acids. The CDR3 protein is CASSQLAGGDYSGANVLTF. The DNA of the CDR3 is TGTGCCAGCAGCCAACTAGCGGGGGGCGATTACTCTGGGGCCAACGTCCTGACTTTC.

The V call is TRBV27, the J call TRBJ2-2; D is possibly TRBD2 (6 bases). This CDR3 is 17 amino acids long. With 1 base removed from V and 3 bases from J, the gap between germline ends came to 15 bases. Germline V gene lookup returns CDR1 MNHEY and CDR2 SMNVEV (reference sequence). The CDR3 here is CASSLYFRLEDTGELFF. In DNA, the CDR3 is TGTGCCAGCAGTTTATACTTTCGACTAGAGGACACCGGGGAGCTGTTTTTT.

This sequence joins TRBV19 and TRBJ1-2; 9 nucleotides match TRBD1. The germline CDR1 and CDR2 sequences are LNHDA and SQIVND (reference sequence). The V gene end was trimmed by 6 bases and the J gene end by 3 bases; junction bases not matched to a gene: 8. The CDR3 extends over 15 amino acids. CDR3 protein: CASRPQQGAHYGYTF. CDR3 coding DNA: TGTGCCAGTAGGCCTCAACAGGGGGCCCACTATGGCTACACCTTC.

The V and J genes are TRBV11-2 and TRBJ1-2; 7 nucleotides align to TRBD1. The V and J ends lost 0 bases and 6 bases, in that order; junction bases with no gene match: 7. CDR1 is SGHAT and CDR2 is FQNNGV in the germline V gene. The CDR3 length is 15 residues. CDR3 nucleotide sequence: TGTGCCAGCAGCTTAGATTATCAGGGGGGAGATGGCTACACCTTC. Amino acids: CASSLDYQGGDGYTF.

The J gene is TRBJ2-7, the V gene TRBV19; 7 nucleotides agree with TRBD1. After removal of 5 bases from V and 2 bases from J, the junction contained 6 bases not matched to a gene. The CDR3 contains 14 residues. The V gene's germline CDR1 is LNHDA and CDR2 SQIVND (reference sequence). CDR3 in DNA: TGTGCCAGTAGTCTCAGACAGGGAACCTACGAGCAGTACTTC. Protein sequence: CASSLRQGTYEQYF.

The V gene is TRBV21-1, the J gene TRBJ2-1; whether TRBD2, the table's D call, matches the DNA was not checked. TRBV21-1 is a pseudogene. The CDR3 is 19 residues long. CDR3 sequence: CASSKKKGRGGGNYNEQFF. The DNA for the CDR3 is TGTGCCAGCAGCAAAAAGAAAGGGAGAGGGGGGGGAAACTACAATGAGCAGTTCTTC.